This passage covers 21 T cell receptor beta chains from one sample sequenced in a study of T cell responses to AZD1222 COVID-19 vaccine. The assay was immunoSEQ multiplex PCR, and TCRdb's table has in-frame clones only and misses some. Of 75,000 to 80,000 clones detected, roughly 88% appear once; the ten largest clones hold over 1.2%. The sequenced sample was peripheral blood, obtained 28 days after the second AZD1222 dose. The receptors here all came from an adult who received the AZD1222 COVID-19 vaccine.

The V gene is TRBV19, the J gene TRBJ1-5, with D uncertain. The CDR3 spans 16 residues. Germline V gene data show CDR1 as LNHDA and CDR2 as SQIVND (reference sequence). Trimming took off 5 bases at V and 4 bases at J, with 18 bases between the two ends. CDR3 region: CASSPTAGLGNQPQHF. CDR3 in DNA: TGTGCCAGTAGTCCCACCGCGGGTTTGGGGAATCAGCCCCAGCATTTT.

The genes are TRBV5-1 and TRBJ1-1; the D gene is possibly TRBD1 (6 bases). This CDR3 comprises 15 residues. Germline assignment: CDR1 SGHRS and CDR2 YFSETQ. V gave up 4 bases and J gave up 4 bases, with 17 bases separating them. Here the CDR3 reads CASSTGSGVGTEAFF. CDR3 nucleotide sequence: TGCGCCAGCAGCACAGGGTCCGGGGTTGGCACTGAAGCTTTCTTT. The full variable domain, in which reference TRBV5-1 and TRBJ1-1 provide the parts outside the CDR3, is KAGVTQTPRYLIKTRGQQVTLSCSPISGHRSVSWYQQTPGQGLQFLFEYFSETQRNKGNFPGRFSGRQFSNSRSEMNVSTLELGDSALYLCASSTGSGVGTEAFFGQGTRLTVV.

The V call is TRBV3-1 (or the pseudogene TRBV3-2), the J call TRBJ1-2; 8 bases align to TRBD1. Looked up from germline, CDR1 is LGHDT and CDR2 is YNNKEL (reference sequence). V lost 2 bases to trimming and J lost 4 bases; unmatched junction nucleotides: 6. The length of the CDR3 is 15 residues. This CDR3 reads CASSQSYGQGYGYTF. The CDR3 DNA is TGTGCCAGCAGCCAATCCTACGGACAGGGCTATGGCTACACCTTC.

This chain's CDR3 is CASSQATGGNQPQHF. For the CDR3, the DNA is TGTGCCAGCAGCCAAGCGACAGGGGGCAATCAGCCCCAGCATTTT. The V gene is TRBV3-1 (or the pseudogene TRBV3-2), the J gene TRBJ1-5; 8 bases are a match to TRBD1. From germline, CDR1 is LGHDT and CDR2 YNNKEL (reference sequence). Trimming took 1 base from V and 2 from J; bases not matched to a gene: 1. The CDR3 has 15 amino acids.

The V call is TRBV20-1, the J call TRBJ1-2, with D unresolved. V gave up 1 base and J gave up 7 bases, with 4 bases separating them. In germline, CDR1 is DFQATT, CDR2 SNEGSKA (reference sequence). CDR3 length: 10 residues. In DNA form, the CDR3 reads TGCAGTGCTAGAGCGAGTGGCTACACCTTC. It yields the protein CSARASGYTF.

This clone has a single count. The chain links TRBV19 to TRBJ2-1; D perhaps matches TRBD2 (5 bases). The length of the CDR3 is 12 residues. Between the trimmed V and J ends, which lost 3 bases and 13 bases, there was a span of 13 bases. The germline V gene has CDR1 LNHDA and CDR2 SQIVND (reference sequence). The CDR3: CASSIEAGGQFF. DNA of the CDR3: TGTGCCAGTAGTATTGAGGCCGGAGGCCAGTTCTTC.

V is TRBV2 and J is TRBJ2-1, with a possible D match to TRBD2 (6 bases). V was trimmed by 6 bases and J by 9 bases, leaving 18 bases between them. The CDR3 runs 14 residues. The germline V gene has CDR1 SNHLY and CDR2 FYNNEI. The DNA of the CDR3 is TGTGCCAGCAGGCGGGACTCCCAATCGGGTGAGCAGTTCTTC. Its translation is CASRRDSQSGEQFF.

The CDR3 here is CASSLEGLAGDEQYF. Written as DNA, the CDR3 is TGTGCCAGCAGCTTAGAAGGACTAGCGGGAGACGAGCAGTACTTC. This chain links TRBV7-9 with TRBJ2-7, with 13 bases identical to TRBD2. CDR1 and CDR2 from the germline V gene are SEHNR and FQNEAQ (reference sequence). This CDR3 comprises 15 residues. J was trimmed by 5 bases and V by 1 base; bases with no gene match: 2.

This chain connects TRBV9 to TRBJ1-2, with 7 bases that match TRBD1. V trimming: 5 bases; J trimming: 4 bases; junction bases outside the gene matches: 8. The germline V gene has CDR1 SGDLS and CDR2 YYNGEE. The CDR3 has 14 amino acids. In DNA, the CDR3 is TGTGCCAGCAGTGGTTCAGGGACAGCCTATGGCTACACCTTC. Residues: CASSGSGTAYGYTF. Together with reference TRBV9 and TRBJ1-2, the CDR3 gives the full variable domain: DSGVTQTPKHLITATGQRVTLRCSPRSGDLSVYWYQQSLDQGLQFLIQYYNGEERAKGNILERFSAQQFPDLHSELNLSSLELGDSALYFCASSGSGTAYGYTFGSGTRLTVV.

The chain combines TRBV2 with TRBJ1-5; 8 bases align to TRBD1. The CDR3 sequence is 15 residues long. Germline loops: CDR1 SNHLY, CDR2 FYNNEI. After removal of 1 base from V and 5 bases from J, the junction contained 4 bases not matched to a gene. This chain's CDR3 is CASSEVTGGHQPQHF. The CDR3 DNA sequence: TGTGCCAGCAGTGAAGTAACAGGGGGGCATCAGCCCCAGCATTTT.

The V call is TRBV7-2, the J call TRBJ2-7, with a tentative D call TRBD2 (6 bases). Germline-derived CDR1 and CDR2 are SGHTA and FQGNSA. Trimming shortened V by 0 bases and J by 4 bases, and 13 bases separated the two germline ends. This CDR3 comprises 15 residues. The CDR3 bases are TGTGCCAGCAGCTTAGCTGGCTGGGGGGTATACGAGCAGTACTTC. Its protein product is CASSLAGWGVYEQYF.

CDR3 sequence reads: CAWSGLQNFEAFF. The CDR3 nucleotides read TGTGCCTGGAGTGGTCTACAGAACTTTGAAGCTTTCTTT. The chain combines TRBV30 with TRBJ1-1, with unresolved D. Trimming cost V 1 base and J 7 bases, with 13 bases left between them. Germline V gene lookup returns CDR1 GTSNPN and CDR2 SVGIG (reference sequence). CDR3 length: 13 residues.

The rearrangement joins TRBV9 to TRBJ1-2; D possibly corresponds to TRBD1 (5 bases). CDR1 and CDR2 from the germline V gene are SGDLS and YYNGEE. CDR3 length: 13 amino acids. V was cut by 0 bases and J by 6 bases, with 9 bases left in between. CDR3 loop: CASSVAGYDGYTF. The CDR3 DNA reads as TGTGCCAGCAGCGTAGCAGGGTACGATGGCTACACCTTC.

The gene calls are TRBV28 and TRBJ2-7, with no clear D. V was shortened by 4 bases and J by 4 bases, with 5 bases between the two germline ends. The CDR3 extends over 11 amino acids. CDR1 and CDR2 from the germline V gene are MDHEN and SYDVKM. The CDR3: CASSSLYEQYF. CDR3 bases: TGTGCCAGCAGTTCCCTTTACGAGCAGTACTTC.

The CDR3 nucleotides are TGTGCCAGCAGCTCCCACGGACCCCAGGAAAAACTGTTTTTT. Residues: CASSSHGPQEKLFF. The rearrangement joins TRBV5-5 to TRBJ1-4; D unresolved. Germline V gene data show CDR1 as SGHKS and CDR2 as YYEKEE (reference sequence). V was clipped by 3 bases and J by 8 bases, with 14 bases between them. The CDR3 length is 14 residues.

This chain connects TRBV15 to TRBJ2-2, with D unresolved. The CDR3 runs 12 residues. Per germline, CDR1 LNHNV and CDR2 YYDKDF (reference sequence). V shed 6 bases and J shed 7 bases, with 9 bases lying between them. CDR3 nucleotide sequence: TGTGCCACCAGTATCGCTTACGGGGAGCTGTTTTTT. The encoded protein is CATSIAYGELFF.

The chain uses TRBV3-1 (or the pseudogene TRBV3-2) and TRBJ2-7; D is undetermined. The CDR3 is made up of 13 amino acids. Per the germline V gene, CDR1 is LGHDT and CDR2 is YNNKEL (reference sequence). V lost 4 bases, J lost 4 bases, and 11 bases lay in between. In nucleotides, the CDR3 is TGTGCCAGCAGCCGCCTCGCTGAGTACGAGCAGTACTTC. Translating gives CASSRLAEYEQYF.

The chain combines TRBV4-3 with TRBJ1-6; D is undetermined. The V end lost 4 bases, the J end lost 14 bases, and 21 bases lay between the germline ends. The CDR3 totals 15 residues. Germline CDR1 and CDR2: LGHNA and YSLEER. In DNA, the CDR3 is TGCGCCAGCAGCCTTTCGGGTCTTCTAGCCAACACCCTCCACTTT. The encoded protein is CASSLSGLLANTLHF.

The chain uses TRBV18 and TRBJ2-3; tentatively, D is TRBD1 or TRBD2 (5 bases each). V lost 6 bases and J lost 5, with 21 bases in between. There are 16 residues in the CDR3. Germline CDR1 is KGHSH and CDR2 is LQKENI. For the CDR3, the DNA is TGTGCCAGCTCGACAACCCCGATCGGGACGGTAGATACGCAGTATTTT. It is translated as CASSTTPIGTVDTQYF. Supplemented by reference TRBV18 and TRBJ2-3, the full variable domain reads NAGVMQNPRHLVRRRGQEARLRCSPMKGHSHVYWYRQLPEEGLKFMVYLQKENIIDESGMPKERFSAEFPKEGPSILRIQQVVRGDSAAYFCASSTTPIGTVDTQYFGPGTRLTVL.

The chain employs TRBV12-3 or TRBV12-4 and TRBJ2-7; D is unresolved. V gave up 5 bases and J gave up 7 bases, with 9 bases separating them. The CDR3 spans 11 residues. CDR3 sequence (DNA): TGTGCCAGCAGTCTAAACCAGGAGCAGTACTTC. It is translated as CASSLNQEQYF.

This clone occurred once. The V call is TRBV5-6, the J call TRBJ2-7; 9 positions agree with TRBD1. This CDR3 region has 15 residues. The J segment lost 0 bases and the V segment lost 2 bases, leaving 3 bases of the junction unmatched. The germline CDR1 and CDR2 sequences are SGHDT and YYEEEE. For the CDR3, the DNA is TGTGCCAGCAGCTTAATGGACAGGGGCTCCTACGAGCAGTACTTC. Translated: CASSLMDRGSYEQYF.